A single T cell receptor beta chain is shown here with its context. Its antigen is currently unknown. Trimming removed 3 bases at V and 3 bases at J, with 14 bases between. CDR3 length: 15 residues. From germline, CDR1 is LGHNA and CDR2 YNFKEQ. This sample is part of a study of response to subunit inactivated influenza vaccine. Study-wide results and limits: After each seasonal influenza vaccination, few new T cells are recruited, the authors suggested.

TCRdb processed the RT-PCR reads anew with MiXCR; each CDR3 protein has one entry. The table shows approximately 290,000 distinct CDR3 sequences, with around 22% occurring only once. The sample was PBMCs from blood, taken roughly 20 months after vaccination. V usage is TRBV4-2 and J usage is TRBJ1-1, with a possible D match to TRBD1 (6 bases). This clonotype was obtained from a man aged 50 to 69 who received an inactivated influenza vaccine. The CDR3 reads CASSHLGARDTEAFF. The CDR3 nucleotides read TGTGCCAGCAGCCATTTGGGGGCGCGGGACACTGAAGCTTTCTTT.